Listed below are T cell receptor beta chains from one sample, sequenced in a study of shared clonotypes between healthy human individuals. Measured with immunoSEQ multiplex PCR; TCRdb has only the in-frame clones, and not every one. The data contain a few million clones, 93% of them singletons. The sample comprised naive CD8+ T cells from PBMCs. All receptors come from a man between 18 and 29 years old in good health. Some clones in this sample may be carry-over from other donors' samples. The CDR3 runs from the conserved cysteine through the conserved F or W. The order of the fields is CDR3 protein, CDR3 DNA, clone size, V gene, D gene, J gene. A D gene is named only where the DNA matches it firmly. Some rows have no size entry. The others give once, few or many, or a class for an expanded clone.

CDR3 protein: CASSLFGTPNTGELFF; CDR3 DNA: TGTGCCAGCAGCTTATTCGGGACACCGAACACCGGGGAGCTGTTTTTT; clone size: -; V gene: TRBV7-3; D gene: -; J gene: TRBJ2-2
CDR3 protein: CAISEGGSNQPQHF; CDR3 DNA: TGTGCCATCAGTGAAGGGGGTAGCAATCAGCCCCAGCATTTT; clone size: few; V gene: TRBV10-3; D gene: -; J gene: TRBJ1-5
CDR3 protein: CATSGGYTGQYF; CDR3 DNA: TGTGCCACCAGCGGGGGATATACGGGGCAGTACTTC; clone size: -; V gene: TRBV15; D gene: -; J gene: TRBJ2-7
CDR3 protein: CASSRTGALQYF; CDR3 DNA: TGTGCCAGCAGCAGGACAGGAGCATTGCAGTATTTT; clone size: -; V gene: TRBV11-2; D gene: TRBD1; J gene: TRBJ2-3
CDR3 protein: CASTPGGLGNQPQHF; CDR3 DNA: TGTGCCAGTACCCCAGGGGGGTTAGGCAATCAGCCCCAGCATTTT; clone size: -; V gene: TRBV19; D gene: TRBD1; J gene: TRBJ1-5
CDR3 protein: CASSARGLAGYDEQFF; CDR3 DNA: TGTGCCAGCAGCGCCCGAGGACTAGCGGGATATGATGAGCAGTTCTTC; clone size: -; V gene: TRBV9; D gene: TRBD2; J gene: TRBJ2-1
CDR3 protein: CASSLGARRRGADTEAFF; CDR3 DNA: TGTGCCAGCAGCTTAGGTGCGAGGAGGAGGGGGGCGGACACTGAAGCTTTCTTT; clone size: -; V gene: TRBV7-2; D gene: -; J gene: TRBJ1-1
CDR3 protein: CASGVWSTEALF; CDR3 DNA: TGTGCCAGCGGGGTATGGAGCACTGAAGCTCTCTTT; clone size: -; V gene: TRBV11-2; D gene: -; J gene: TRBJ1-1
CDR3 protein: CAWRRQDYNEQFF; CDR3 DNA: TGTGCCTGGAGGAGGCAGGATTACAATGAGCAGTTCTTC; clone size: -; V gene: TRBV30; D gene: -; J gene: TRBJ2-1
CDR3 protein: CASSLGSSDTQYF; CDR3 DNA: TGTGCCAGCAGCTTAGGGTCCTCGGATACGCAGTATTTT; clone size: once; V gene: TRBV7-9; D gene: -; J gene: TRBJ2-3
CDR3 protein: CASSRIGTGVTDTQYF; CDR3 DNA: TGCGCCAGCAGCCGCATTGGGACAGGGGTCACAGATACGCAGTATTTT; clone size: once; V gene: TRBV5-1; D gene: TRBD1; J gene: TRBJ2-3
CDR3 protein: CASSFPPEGALQETQYF; CDR3 DNA: TGTGCCAGCAGTTTCCCACCGGAGGGGGCCTTACAAGAGACCCAGTACTTC; clone size: -; V gene: TRBV28; D gene: -; J gene: TRBJ2-5
CDR3 protein: CASSLGAGGNTEAFF; CDR3 DNA: TGCGCCAGCAGCCTCGGGGCCGGGGGGAACACTGAAGCTTTCTTT; clone size: -; V gene: TRBV4-1; D gene: -; J gene: TRBJ1-1
CDR3 protein: CASSVLEGQNTGELFF; CDR3 DNA: TGTGCCAGCAGCGTTCTTGAGGGGCAGAACACCGGGGAGCTGTTTTTT; clone size: -; V gene: TRBV9; D gene: -; J gene: TRBJ2-2
CDR3 protein: CASSLTGAGELFF; CDR3 DNA: TGTGCCAGCAGCTTAACAGGCGCCGGGGAGCTGTTTTTT; clone size: -; V gene: TRBV7-3; D gene: -; J gene: TRBJ2-2
CDR3 protein: CASSLWDRARGDEQYF; CDR3 DNA: TGTGCCAGCAGTTTATGGGACAGGGCGAGAGGGGACGAGCAGTACTTC; clone size: -; V gene: TRBV28; D gene: TRBD1; J gene: TRBJ2-7
CDR3 protein: CASSQDPSGAFTDTQYF; CDR3 DNA: TGCGCCAGCAGCCAAGATCCTAGCGGGGCCTTCACAGATACGCAGTATTTT; clone size: -; V gene: TRBV4-1; D gene: TRBD2; J gene: TRBJ2-3
CDR3 protein: CAISESDRAVGEQYF; CDR3 DNA: TGTGCCATCAGTGAGTCGGACAGGGCGGTAGGCGAGCAGTACTTC; clone size: -; V gene: TRBV10-3; D gene: TRBD1; J gene: TRBJ2-7
CDR3 protein: CASSLEGTFSVYEQYF; CDR3 DNA: TGTGCCAGCAGCTTAGAGGGAACGTTTTCCGTCTACGAGCAGTACTTC; clone size: -; V gene: TRBV11-2; D gene: -; J gene: TRBJ2-7
CDR3 protein: CASRPPPGTSVHNEQFF; CDR3 DNA: TGTGCCAGCAGACCACCCCCGGGGACTAGCGTTCACAATGAGCAGTTCTTC; clone size: -; V gene: TRBV7-9; D gene: TRBD2; J gene: TRBJ2-1
CDR3 protein: CASSWDRVGTEAFF; CDR3 DNA: TGTGCCAGTAGTTGGGACAGGGTGGGCACTGAAGCTTTCTTT; clone size: -; V gene: TRBV19; D gene: TRBD1; J gene: TRBJ1-1
CDR3 protein: CASSEGGENEKLFF; CDR3 DNA: TGTGCCAGCTCGGAGGGGGGGGAAAATGAAAAACTGTTTTTT; clone size: -; V gene: TRBV6-5; D gene: -; J gene: TRBJ1-4
CDR3 protein: CASSSNGGAGAYGYTF; CDR3 DNA: TGTGCCAGCAGCTCTAACGGGGGAGCCGGTGCCTATGGCTACACCTTC; clone size: -; V gene: TRBV9; D gene: -; J gene: TRBJ1-2
CDR3 protein: CASSVDEPSTDTQYF; CDR3 DNA: TGTGCCAGCAGCGTAGATGAACCTAGCACAGATACGCAGTATTTT; clone size: -; V gene: TRBV9; D gene: -; J gene: TRBJ2-3
CDR3 protein: CASTPRQKLSGANVLTF; CDR3 DNA: TGTGCCAGTACCCCACGTCAGAAACTCTCTGGGGCCAACGTCCTGACTTTC; clone size: -; V gene: TRBV19; D gene: -; J gene: TRBJ2-6
CDR3 protein: CASSPGPLGHNEQFF; CDR3 DNA: TGTGCCAGCAGCCCCGGTCCCCTAGGACACAATGAGCAGTTCTTC; clone size: -; V gene: TRBV7-3; D gene: -; J gene: TRBJ2-1
CDR3 protein: CASSLGLAGVGNEQFF; CDR3 DNA: TGTGCCAGCAGCTTAGGACTAGCGGGAGTCGGGAATGAGCAGTTCTTC; clone size: -; V gene: TRBV7-3; D gene: TRBD2; J gene: TRBJ2-1
CDR3 protein: CAISTGYEQYF; CDR3 DNA: TGTGCCATCAGCACGGGCTACGAGCAGTACTTC; clone size: -; V gene: TRBV10-3; D gene: -; J gene: TRBJ2-7
CDR3 protein: CASSQSPPGNYEQYF; CDR3 DNA: TGTGCCAGCAGCCAGTCTCCTCCGGGCAACTACGAGCAGTACTTC; clone size: -; V gene: TRBV27; D gene: -; J gene: TRBJ2-7
CDR3 protein: CAWSGAQSSYEQYF; CDR3 DNA: TGTGCCTGGAGTGGTGCGCAAAGCTCCTACGAGCAGTACTTC; clone size: once; V gene: TRBV30; D gene: -; J gene: TRBJ2-7
CDR3 protein: CAPRDRGPPSSSYEQYF; CDR3 DNA: TGTGCCCCCCGGGACAGGGGCCCACCTTCGAGCTCCTACGAGCAGTACTTC; clone size: once; V gene: TRBV15; D gene: TRBD1; J gene: TRBJ2-7
CDR3 protein: CASSLTEGTEAFF; CDR3 DNA: TGTGCCAGCAGTTTAACCGAAGGCACTGAAGCTTTCTTT; clone size: -; V gene: TRBV28; D gene: -; J gene: TRBJ1-1
CDR3 protein: CASSESGSIEQYF; CDR3 DNA: TGTGCCAGCAGTGAGTCAGGTTCTATCGAGCAGTACTTC; clone size: -; V gene: TRBV2; D gene: -; J gene: TRBJ2-7
CDR3 protein: CASSGQGQNTGELFF; CDR3 DNA: TGTGCCAGCAGTGGACAGGGGCAGAACACCGGGGAGCTGTTTTTT; clone size: -; V gene: TRBV2; D gene: TRBD1; J gene: TRBJ2-2
CDR3 protein: CASKTGGTEAFF; CDR3 DNA: TGTGCCAGTAAAACAGGAGGTACTGAAGCTTTCTTT; clone size: -; V gene: TRBV2; D gene: -; J gene: TRBJ1-1
CDR3 protein: CASSDPSPANESSYEQYF; CDR3 DNA: TGTGCCAGCAGTGACCCCTCCCCGGCTAACGAAAGCTCCTACGAGCAGTACTTC; clone size: -; V gene: TRBV2; D gene: -; J gene: TRBJ2-7
CDR3 protein: CASSGGWRNTEAFF; CDR3 DNA: TGCGCCAGCAGTGGGGGGTGGAGGAACACTGAAGCTTTCTTT; clone size: -; V gene: TRBV5-1; D gene: -; J gene: TRBJ1-1
CDR3 protein: CATQKGLAGVWPGELFF; CDR3 DNA: TGTGCCACTCAGAAGGGACTAGCGGGAGTTTGGCCCGGGGAGCTGTTTTTT; clone size: -; V gene: TRBV2; D gene: TRBD2; J gene: TRBJ2-2
CDR3 protein: CASSYGGFEGYTF; CDR3 DNA: TGTGCCAGCAGCTACGGGGGATTTGAAGGCTACACCTTC; clone size: few; V gene: TRBV7-9; D gene: -; J gene: TRBJ1-2
CDR3 protein: CASSLGQRGPEQYF; CDR3 DNA: TGTGCCAGCAGCTTAGGGCAAAGGGGGCCCGAGCAGTACTTC; clone size: -; V gene: TRBV7-2; D gene: TRBD1; J gene: TRBJ2-7
CDR3 protein: CSVDRGPYEQYF; CDR3 DNA: TGCAGCGTAGACAGGGGCCCCTACGAGCAGTACTTC; clone size: -; V gene: TRBV29-1; D gene: TRBD1; J gene: TRBJ2-7